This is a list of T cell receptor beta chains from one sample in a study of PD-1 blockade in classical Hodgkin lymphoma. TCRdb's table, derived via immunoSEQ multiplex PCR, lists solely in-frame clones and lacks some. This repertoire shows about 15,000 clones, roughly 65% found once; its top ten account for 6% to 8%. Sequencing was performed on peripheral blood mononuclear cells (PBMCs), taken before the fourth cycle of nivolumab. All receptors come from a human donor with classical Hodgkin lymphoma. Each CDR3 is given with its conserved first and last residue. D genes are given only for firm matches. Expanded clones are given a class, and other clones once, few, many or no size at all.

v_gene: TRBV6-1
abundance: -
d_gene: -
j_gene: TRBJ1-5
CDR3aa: CASFTGSGSNQPQHF
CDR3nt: TGTGCCAGCTTTACGGGGAGTGGTAGCAATCAGCCCCAGCATTTT

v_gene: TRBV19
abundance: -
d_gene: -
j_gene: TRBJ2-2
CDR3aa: CASSIDQGGVTGELFF
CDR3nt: TGTGCCAGTAGTATAGATCAAGGCGGGGTCACCGGGGAGCTGTTTTTT

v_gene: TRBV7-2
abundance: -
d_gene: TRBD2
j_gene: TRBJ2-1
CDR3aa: CASSSGTSGRVHEQFF
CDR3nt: TGTGCCAGCAGCTCTGGGACTAGCGGGAGGGTCCATGAGCAGTTCTTC

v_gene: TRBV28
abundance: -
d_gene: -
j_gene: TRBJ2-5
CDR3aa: CASSLRGEVETQYF
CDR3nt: TGTGCCAGCAGTTTACGAGGGGAGGTAGAGACCCAGTACTTC

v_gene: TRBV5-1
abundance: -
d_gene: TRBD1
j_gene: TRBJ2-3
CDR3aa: CASSLAGTGEDTQYF
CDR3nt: TGCGCCAGCAGCTTGGCTGGGACAGGGGAGGATACACAGTATTTT

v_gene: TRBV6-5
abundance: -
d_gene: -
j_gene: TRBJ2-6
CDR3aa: CASSRDSSGANVLTF
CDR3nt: TGTGCCAGCAGTCGCGACAGCTCTGGGGCCAACGTCCTGACTTTC

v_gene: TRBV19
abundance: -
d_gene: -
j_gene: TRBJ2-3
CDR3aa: CASSIRTSTDTQYF
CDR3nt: TGTGCCAGTAGTATTAGGACTAGCACAGATACGCAGTATTTT

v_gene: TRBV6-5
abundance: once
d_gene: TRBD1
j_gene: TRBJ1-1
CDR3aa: CASRGSGNRGTEAFF
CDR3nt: TGTGCCAGCAGGGGATCGGGTAACAGGGGAACTGAAGCTTTCTTT

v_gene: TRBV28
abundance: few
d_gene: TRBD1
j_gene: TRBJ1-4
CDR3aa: CASSNAGQGKVNEKLFF
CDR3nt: TGTGCCAGCAGCAACGCGGGACAGGGGAAAGTTAATGAAAAACTGTTTTTT

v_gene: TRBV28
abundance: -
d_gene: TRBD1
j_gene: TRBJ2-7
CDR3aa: CASSPRTGMYEQYF
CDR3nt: TGTGCCAGCAGTCCTCGGACAGGGATGTACGAGCAGTACTTC

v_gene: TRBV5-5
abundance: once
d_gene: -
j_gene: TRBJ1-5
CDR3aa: CASSLGTGPPSQPQHF
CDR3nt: TGTGCCAGCAGCTTGGGTACCGGGCCTCCCAGTCAGCCCCAGCATTTT

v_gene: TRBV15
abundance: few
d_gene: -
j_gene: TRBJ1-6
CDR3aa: CATSRDGENSPLHF
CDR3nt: TGTGCCACCAGCAGAGATGGGGAGAATTCACCCCTCCACTTT

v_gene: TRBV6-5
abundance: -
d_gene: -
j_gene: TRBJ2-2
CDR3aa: CANRLTNTGEPFF
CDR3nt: TGTGCCAACAGACTTACGAACACCGGGGAGCCGTTTTTT

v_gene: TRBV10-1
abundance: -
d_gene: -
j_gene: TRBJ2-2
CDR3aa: CASSGTANTGELFF
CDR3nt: TGCGCCAGCTCCGGGACTGCGAACACCGGGGAGCTGTTTTTT

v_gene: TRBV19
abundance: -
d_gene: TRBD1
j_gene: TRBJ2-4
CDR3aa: CASSPRDRDSVAKNIQYF
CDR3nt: TGTGCCAGTAGTCCCCGGGACAGGGATTCTGTAGCCAAAAACATTCAGTACTTC

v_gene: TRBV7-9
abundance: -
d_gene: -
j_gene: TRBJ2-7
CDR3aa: CASSALWDAYEQYF
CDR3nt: TGTGCCAGCAGCGCCCTCTGGGATGCCTACGAGCAGTACTTC

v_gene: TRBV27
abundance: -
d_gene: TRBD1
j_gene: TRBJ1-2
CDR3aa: CASSLQTGGGYGYTF
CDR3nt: TGTGCCAGCAGTTTGCAGACAGGGGGGGGCTATGGCTACACCTTC

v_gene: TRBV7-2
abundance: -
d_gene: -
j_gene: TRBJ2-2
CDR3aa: CASSLGASGELFF
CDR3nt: TGTGCCAGCAGCTTAGGAGCGTCCGGGGAGCTGTTTTTT

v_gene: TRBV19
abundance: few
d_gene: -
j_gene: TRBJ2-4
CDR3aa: CASSIEAGGKNIQYF
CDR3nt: TGTGCCAGTAGTATCGAAGCTGGGGGCAAAAACATTCAGTACTTC

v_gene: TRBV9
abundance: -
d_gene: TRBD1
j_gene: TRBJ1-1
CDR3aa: CASSPSTGRTEAFF
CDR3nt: TGTGCCAGCAGCCCATCGACAGGGAGGACTGAAGCTTTCTTT

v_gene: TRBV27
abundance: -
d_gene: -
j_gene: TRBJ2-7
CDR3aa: CASRYRGGGYEQYF
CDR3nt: TGTGCCAGCAGATACAGGGGAGGCGGCTACGAGCAGTACTTC

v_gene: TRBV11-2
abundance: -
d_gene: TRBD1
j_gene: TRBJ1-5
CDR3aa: CASSLTGGLDQPQHF
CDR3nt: TGTGCCAGCAGCCTTACAGGGGGCCTCGATCAGCCCCAGCATTTT

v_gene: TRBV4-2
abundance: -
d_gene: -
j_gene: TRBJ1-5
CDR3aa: CASSQTPTALNQPQHF
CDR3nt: TGTGCCAGCAGCCAAACCCCGACGGCCCTAAATCAGCCCCAGCATTTT

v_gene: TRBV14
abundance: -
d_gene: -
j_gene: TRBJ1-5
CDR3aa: CASSQDRNQPQHF
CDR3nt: TGTGCCAGCAGCCAAGATCGCAATCAGCCCCAGCATTTT

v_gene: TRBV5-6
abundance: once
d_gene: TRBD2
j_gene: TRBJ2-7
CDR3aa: CASSLGLAGVDEQYF
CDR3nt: TGTGCCAGCAGCTTGGGCCTAGCGGGAGTGGACGAGCAGTACTTC

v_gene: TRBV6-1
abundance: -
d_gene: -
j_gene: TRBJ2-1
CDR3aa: CASSDTGMVEQFF
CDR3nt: TGTGCCAGCAGTGATACAGGGATGGTTGAGCAGTTCTTC

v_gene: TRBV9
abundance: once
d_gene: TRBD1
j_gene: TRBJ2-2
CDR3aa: CASSPQTGVVGELFF
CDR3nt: TGTGCCAGCAGCCCCCAGACAGGGGTGGTCGGGGAGCTGTTTTTT

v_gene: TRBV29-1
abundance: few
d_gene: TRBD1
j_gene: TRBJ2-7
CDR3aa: CSVERTGSSYEQYF
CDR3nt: TGCAGCGTTGAACGGACAGGGAGTTCCTACGAGCAGTACTTC

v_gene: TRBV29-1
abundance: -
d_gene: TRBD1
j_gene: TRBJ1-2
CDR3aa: CSVEDGGQDLTYGYTF
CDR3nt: TGCAGCGTTGAAGATGGAGGACAGGATCTTACCTATGGCTACACCTTC

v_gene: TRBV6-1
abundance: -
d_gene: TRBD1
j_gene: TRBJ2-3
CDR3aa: CASSRTGEADTQYF
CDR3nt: TGTGCCAGCAGTCGGACAGGGGAGGCAGATACGCAGTATTTT

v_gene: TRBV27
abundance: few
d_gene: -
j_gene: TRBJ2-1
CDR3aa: CASRQGGPVNEQFF
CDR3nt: TGTGCCAGCAGACAGGGAGGTCCGGTCAATGAGCAGTTCTTC

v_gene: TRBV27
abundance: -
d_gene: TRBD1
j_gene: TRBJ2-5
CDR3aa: CASSPDREKETQYF
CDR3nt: TGTGCCAGCAGCCCGGACAGGGAGAAAGAGACCCAGTACTTC

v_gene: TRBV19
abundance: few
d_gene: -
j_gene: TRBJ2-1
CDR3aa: CASSTPRGEQFF
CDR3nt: TGTGCCAGTAGTACCCCACGGGGTGAGCAGTTCTTC

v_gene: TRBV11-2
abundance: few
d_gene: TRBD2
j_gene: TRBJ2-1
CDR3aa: CASRDLAGGGNEQFF
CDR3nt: TGTGCCAGCAGGGATCTAGCGGGAGGAGGGAATGAGCAGTTCTTC

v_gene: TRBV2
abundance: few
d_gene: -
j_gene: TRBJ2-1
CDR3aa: CASSEGARLDEQFF
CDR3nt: TGTGCCAGCAGTGAAGGCGCCAGACTCGATGAGCAGTTCTTC

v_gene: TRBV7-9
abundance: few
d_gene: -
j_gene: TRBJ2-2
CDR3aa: CASSPWGATSRGPGELFF
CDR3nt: TGTGCCAGCAGCCCGTGGGGGGCAACATCCCGTGGGCCCGGGGAGCTGTTTTTT

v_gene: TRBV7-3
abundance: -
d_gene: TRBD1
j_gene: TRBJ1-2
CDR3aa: CASSPSGTGLYGYTF
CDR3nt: TGTGCCAGCAGCCCCTCAGGGACAGGGCTCTATGGCTACACCTTC

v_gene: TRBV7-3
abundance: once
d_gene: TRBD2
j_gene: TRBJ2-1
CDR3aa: CASSLSGSSYNEQFF
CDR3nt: TGTGCCAGCAGCTTAAGCGGGAGCTCCTACAATGAGCAGTTCTTC